The 21 T cell receptor beta chains presented below share a single source sample, sequenced in a study of blood T cell repertoires in COVID-19. The assay was immunoSEQ multiplex PCR, and TCRdb's table has in-frame clones only and misses some. Among roughly 500,000 clones listed, 70% to 90% were seen once. The sequenced material came from peripheral blood. The receptors shown here come from a human donor in a cohort sampled during active COVID-19.

The CDR3 is CASSSQTGASYNEQFF. In DNA, the CDR3 is TGTGCCAGCAGCTCCCAGACAGGGGCGTCTTACAATGAGCAGTTCTTC. V gene TRBV7-3 combines with J gene TRBJ2-1, with 8 positions matching TRBD1. V was pared by 4 bases and J by 4 bases, with 9 bases of the junction left unmatched. The CDR3 runs to 16 residues. Germline-derived CDR1 and CDR2 are SGHTA and FQGTGA.

The rearrangement uses TRBV7-9 and TRBJ1-1; a possible D gene is TRBD1 (5 bases). Germline loops: CDR1 SEHNR, CDR2 FQNEAQ (reference sequence). The CDR3 runs to 15 residues. V was clipped by 0 bases and J by 0 bases, with 8 bases between them. The CDR3 spells CASSLARALNTEAFF. CDR3 bases: TGTGCCAGCAGCTTAGCCAGGGCGTTGAACACTGAAGCTTTCTTT.

V gene TRBV7-2 combines with J gene TRBJ2-1; D ambiguous. This CDR3 has 11 residues. Germline lookup yields CDR1 SGHTA and CDR2 FQGNSA. V lost 7 bases and J lost 4, with 5 bases in between. The CDR3 spells CASTFYNEQFF. CDR3 in DNA: TGTGCCAGCACTTTTTACAATGAGCAGTTCTTC. Using reference TRBV7-2 and TRBJ2-1 for the parts outside the CDR3, the full variable domain is GAGVSQSPSNKVTEKGKDVELRCDPISGHTALYWYRQSLGQGLEFLIYFQGNSAPDKSGLPSDRFSAERTGGSVSTLTIQRTQQEDSAVYLCASTFYNEQFFGPGTRLTVL.

This rearrangement joins TRBV18 to TRBJ1-1; no reliable D call. The CDR3 totals 14 residues. V lost 3 bases to trimming and J lost 0 bases, with 8 bases between them. Germline V CDR1 and CDR2: KGHSH, LQKENI. CDR3 DNA: TGTGCCAGCTCACCGTATGCAGTGAACACTGAAGCTTTCTTT. Translation: CASSPYAVNTEAFF.

The chain is built from TRBV30 and TRBJ1-4; 9 bases agree with TRBD1. This CDR3 spans 12 amino acids. The V and J ends lost 5 bases and 7 bases, in that order; junction bases with no gene match: 2. Germline assignment: CDR1 GTSNPN and CDR2 SVGIG (reference sequence). The CDR3 DNA sequence: TGTGCCTGGGGGACAGGGTTTGAAAAACTGTTTTTT. Protein: CAWGTGFEKLFF.

This clone showed up just a few times. J is TRBJ1-1 and V is TRBV6-5; no clear D. The V gene lost 8 bases and the J gene lost 4 bases, with 17 bases spanning the gap. The CDR3 runs 14 residues. CDR1 and CDR2 from the germline V gene are MNHEY and SVGAGI. CDR3 protein: CASASKGGSTEAFF. In DNA form, the CDR3 reads TGTGCCAGCGCATCCAAAGGAGGTTCCACTGAAGCTTTCTTT.

The V and J genes are TRBV7-9 and TRBJ2-1; D is uncertain. CDR3 length: 15 residues. Deletions cut 0 bases from V and 5 bases from J, with 11 bases between. Germline V gene data show CDR1 as SEHNR and CDR2 as FQNEAQ (reference sequence). CDR3 in amino acids: CASSLAGGRHNEQFF. The DNA of the CDR3 is TGTGCCAGCAGCTTAGCTGGTGGGCGACACAATGAGCAGTTCTTC.

V is TRBV7-6 and J is TRBJ2-1; D might be TRBD2 (5 bases). This CDR3 is 15 amino acids long. Between the trimmed V and J ends, which lost 0 bases and 7 bases, there was a span of 13 bases. The germline gives CDR1 SGHVS, CDR2 FNYEAQ. CDR3: CASSLADASWNEQFF. DNA for the CDR3: TGTGCCAGCAGCTTAGCCGATGCTAGCTGGAATGAGCAGTTCTTC.

The CDR3 DNA reads TGTGCCGTTGGAACTAGGGACAGAAGTTACACTGAAGCTTTCTTT. Its translation: CAVGTRDRSYTEAFF. The rearrangement uses TRBV5-4 and TRBJ1-1, with 7 positions matching TRBD1. The CDR3 contains 15 residues. The trim removed 10 bases at V and 3 bases at J, leaving 15 bases unmatched. Germline CDR1 reads SGHNT; CDR2 reads YYREEE (reference sequence).

The chain carries TRBV24-1 and TRBJ2-1; TRBD2 aligns across 11 bases. CDR1 KGHDR and CDR2 SFDVKD come from the germline V gene. This CDR3 region has 17 residues. V was pared by 1 base and J by 2 bases, with 3 bases of the junction left unmatched. Here the CDR3 DNA reads TGTGCCACCAGTGATTTTTTAGCGGGAGGGACCTACAATGAGCAGTTCTTC. This gives the protein CATSDFLAGGTYNEQFF.

The chain uses TRBV7-2 and TRBJ1-1, with D hard to call. The ends were cut back, 1 base at V and 5 bases at J, with 8 bases in the middle. Germline V gene lookup returns CDR1 SGHTA and CDR2 FQGNSA. There are 13 residues in the CDR3. This chain's CDR3 is CASSLGGETEAFF. The CDR3, as DNA: TGTGCCAGCAGCTTAGGCGGGGAAACTGAAGCTTTCTTT. The full variable domain, its missing parts supplied by reference TRBV7-2 and TRBJ1-1, is GAGVSQSPSNKVTEKGKDVELRCDPISGHTALYWYRQSLGQGLEFLIYFQGNSAPDKSGLPSDRFSAERTGGSVSTLTIQRTQQEDSAVYLCASSLGGETEAFFGQGTRLTVV.

The J gene is TRBJ2-1, the V gene TRBV4-1; 13 bases match TRBD2. The CDR3 consists of 15 residues. V shed 5 bases, J shed 8 bases, and the junction held 6 bases outside the gene matches. Per the germline V gene, CDR1 is MGHRA and CDR2 is YSYEKL. In DNA, the CDR3 is TGCGCCAGCAGCTTCGGACTAGCGGGAGTGGATGAGCAGTTCTTC. Translating it yields CASSFGLAGVDEQFF.

The chain has TRBV19 and TRBJ1-1, with 9 bases identical to TRBD1. With V trimmed by 3 bases and J by 6 bases, 5 bases remained unmatched. This CDR3 comprises 14 residues. The germline CDR1 and CDR2 sequences are LNHDA and SQIVND (reference sequence). The CDR3 reads CASSMGDRVPEAFF. CDR3 nucleotide sequence: TGTGCCAGTAGTATGGGGGACAGGGTCCCTGAAGCTTTCTTT.

The chain joins TRBV7-2 to TRBJ2-6, with D tentatively TRBD1 (6 bases). The V end lost 8 bases, the J end lost 2 bases, and 16 bases lay between the germline ends. The CDR3 has 16 amino acids. The V gene's germline CDR1 is SGHTA and CDR2 FQGNSA. The CDR3 region is CASYRDKRAGANVLTF. CDR3 nucleotide sequence: TGTGCCAGCTACCGGGACAAGAGAGCTGGGGCCAACGTCCTGACTTTC.

The genes are TRBV30 and TRBJ1-1, with D tentatively TRBD1 (6 bases). The V and J ends lost 1 base and 4 bases respectively, with 10 bases between them. CDR3 length: 13 residues. Germline V gene data show CDR1 as GTSNPN and CDR2 as SVGIG (reference sequence). The CDR3 protein is CAWSAGQTTEAFF. The CDR3 DNA sequence: TGTGCCTGGAGTGCCGGACAGACCACTGAAGCTTTCTTT.

The V gene is TRBV6-1, the J gene TRBJ1-1; D uncertain. This CDR3 region has 12 residues. CDR1 is MNHNS, CDR2 SASEGT, per germline. V lost 1 base and J lost 8, with 8 bases in between. CDR3 sequence (DNA): TGTGCCAGCAGTGAAGAGCGTTGGGAAGCTTTCTTT. Residues: CASSEERWEAFF.

This clone was seen just once. The gene calls are TRBV3-1 (or the pseudogene TRBV3-2) and TRBJ1-1; possibly TRBD1 for D (6 bases). Germline values: CDR1 LGHDT, CDR2 YNNKEL (reference sequence). The CDR3 contains 15 residues. V lost 1 base and J lost 4, with 13 bases in between. CDR3 nucleotides: TGTGCCAGCAGCCAAGTTGGGGGCGTAGGCACTGAAGCTTTCTTT. Translated, it gives CASSQVGGVGTEAFF.

This chain connects TRBV7-8 to TRBJ2-2; D gene unclear. The CDR3 spans 16 residues. The V gene's germline CDR1 is SGHVS and CDR2 FQNEAQ. Trimming removed 1 base at V and 2 bases at J, with 11 bases between. As DNA, the CDR3 is TGTGCCAGCAGCTTAGTATCGGTAGAAAACACCGGGGAGCTGTTTTTT. Protein product: CASSLVSVENTGELFF.

The gene calls are TRBV4-3 and TRBJ1-2; D is unresolved. The CDR3 has 13 amino acids. The ends were cut back, 0 bases at V and 8 bases at J, with 10 bases in the middle. Germline values: CDR1 LGHNA, CDR2 YSLEER. The CDR3 spells CASSQEERGGYTF. The CDR3 coding sequence is TGCGCCAGCAGCCAAGAAGAAAGAGGGGGCTACACCTTC.

J is TRBJ1-4 and V is TRBV7-9; the D gene is possibly TRBD1 (5 bases). CDR1 and CDR2 (germline): SEHNR, FQNEAQ (reference sequence). Trimming took off 6 bases at V and 11 bases at J, with 13 bases between the two ends. This CDR3 is built from 12 residues. The CDR3 loop reads CASRPLEGKLFF. DNA of the CDR3: TGTGCCAGCAGGCCCCTGGAGGGGAAACTGTTTTTT.

The chain has TRBV7-2 and TRBJ1-6, with 8 positions matching TRBD1. The V gene's germline CDR1 is SGHTA and CDR2 FQGNSA. This CDR3 spans 18 amino acids. Trimming cost V 0 bases and J 10 bases; bases outside gene matches: 14. The DNA of the CDR3 is TGTGCCAGCAGCTTAGCCGGTTGGACAGGGACGAGAGGGTCACCCCTCCACTTT. This sequence encodes CASSLAGWTGTRGSPLHF.